The 9 T cell receptor beta chains listed next were all sequenced from one sample in a study of T cell repertoires in cytomegalovirus infection. From the reads, TCRdb called clonotypes with MiXCR, one entry per CDR3 protein. The sample contains approximately 260,000 distinct CDR3 sequences, over 15% of which appear only once. Material for sequencing was CD8+ T cells from PBMCs. All receptors come from a human donor in good health (CMV status not recorded). Some clones in this sample may be carry-over from other donors' samples.

This clonotype was seen repeatedly, ten times or more. The rearrangement links TRBV28 to TRBJ2-7; D gene uncertain. V was pared by 2 bases and J by 2 bases, with 7 bases between. This CDR3 has 13 residues. CDR1 is MDHEN and CDR2 is SYDVKM in the germline V gene. The CDR3 sequence: CASSLGLTYEQYF. CDR3 DNA: TGTGCCAGCAGTTTAGGGTTGACCTACGAGCAGTACTTC.

V is TRBV2 and J is TRBJ1-5; D is undetermined. The germline CDR1 and CDR2 sequences are SNHLY and FYNNEI. This CDR3 spans 13 amino acids. Trimming took 8 bases from V and 0 from J, leaving 8 bases between them. CDR3 nucleotides: TGTGCCAGCGGGGTTTATAGCAATCAGCCCCAGCATTTT. This codes for CASGVYSNQPQHF.

This sequence joins TRBV28 and TRBJ2-1; 12 bases match TRBD2. The ends lost 5 bases at V and 5 bases at J; junction bases unmatched: 7. The CDR3 contains 16 residues. The germline V gene has CDR1 MDHEN and CDR2 SYDVKM. The CDR3 loop reads CASSREGLAGNNEQFF. In DNA form, the CDR3 reads TGTGCCAGCAGTCGCGAAGGACTAGCGGGAAACAATGAGCAGTTCTTC.

This chain connects TRBV27 to TRBJ2-2; 9 bases match TRBD2. The CDR3 covers 14 residues. Per the germline V gene, CDR1 is MNHEY and CDR2 is SMNVEV (reference sequence). The trim removed 6 bases at V and 4 bases at J, leaving 3 bases unmatched. The DNA of the CDR3 is TGTGCCAGCAGCTTAGCGGGGGCCACCGGGGAGCTGTTTTTT. This codes for CASSLAGATGELFF.

The chain joins TRBV9 to TRBJ2-6; D is perhaps TRBD1 (5 bases). This CDR3 has 16 residues. CDR1 and CDR2 from the germline V gene are SGDLS and YYNGEE. V was pared by 1 base and J by 0 bases, with 8 bases between. CDR3 loop: CASSVLGASGANVLTF. CDR3 in DNA: TGTGCCAGCAGCGTACTTGGGGCCTCTGGGGCCAACGTCCTGACTTTC.

In its sample, this clonotype was seen many times. This chain joins TRBV27 and TRBJ1-4, with D uncertain. Deletions cut 0 bases from V and 6 bases from J, with 8 bases between. CDR3 length equals 14 residues. Per germline, CDR1 MNHEY and CDR2 SMNVEV (reference sequence). CDR3 loop: CASSLSGGYEKLFF. The DNA for the CDR3 is TGTGCCAGCAGTTTATCCGGAGGGTATGAAAAACTGTTTTTT.

This clonotype was counted ten times or more. J is TRBJ1-5 and V is TRBV7-9; D is unresolved. The CDR3 runs to 16 residues. The germline V gene encodes CDR1 SEHNR and CDR2 FQNEAQ (reference sequence). V dropped 1 base and J dropped 2 bases, with 12 bases sitting between them. The CDR3 coding sequence is TGTGCCAGCAGCTTAGGAGACACATTAGGCAATCAGCCCCAGCATTTT. Its translation: CASSLGDTLGNQPQHF.

V and J are TRBV14 and TRBJ2-2; no definite D call. CDR1 and CDR2 from the germline V gene are SGHDN and FVKESK. The CDR3 extends over 12 amino acids. With 1 base removed from V and 15 bases from J, the gap between germline ends came to 12 bases. Here the CDR3 DNA reads TGTGCCAGCAGCCAAGCCCCCAGTGCGGTGTTTTTT. Residues: CASSQAPSAVFF.

This clonotype came up many times. The chain is built from TRBV28 and TRBJ2-3, with TRBD2 as a possible D gene (6 bases). Trimming pared 5 bases from V and 4 bases from J, leaving 22 bases between. The germline V gene encodes CDR1 MDHEN and CDR2 SYDVKM. The length of the CDR3 is 17 residues. CDR3 DNA: TGTGCCAGCAGTCCTGAGGCGGCTAGCGCGCTCGCAGATACGCAGTATTTT. Translated: CASSPEAASALADTQYF.